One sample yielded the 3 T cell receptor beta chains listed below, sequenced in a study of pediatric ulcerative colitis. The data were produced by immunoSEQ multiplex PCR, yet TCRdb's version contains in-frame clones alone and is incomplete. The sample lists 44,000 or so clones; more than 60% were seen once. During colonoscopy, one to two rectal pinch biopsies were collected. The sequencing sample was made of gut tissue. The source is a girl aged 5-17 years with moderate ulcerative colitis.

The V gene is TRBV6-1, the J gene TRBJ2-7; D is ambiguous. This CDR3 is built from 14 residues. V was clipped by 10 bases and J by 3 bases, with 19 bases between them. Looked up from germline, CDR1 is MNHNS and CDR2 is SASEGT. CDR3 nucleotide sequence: TGTGCCACCCCCTCTTCCGGCCATGGCTACGAGCAGTACTTC. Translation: CATPSSGHGYEQYF.

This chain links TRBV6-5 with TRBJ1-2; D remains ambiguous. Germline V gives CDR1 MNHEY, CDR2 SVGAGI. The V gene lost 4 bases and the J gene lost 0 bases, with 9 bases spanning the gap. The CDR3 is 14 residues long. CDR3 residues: CASSSGGANYGYTF. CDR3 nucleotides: TGTGCCAGCAGTTCCGGCGGGGCTAACTATGGCTACACCTTC.

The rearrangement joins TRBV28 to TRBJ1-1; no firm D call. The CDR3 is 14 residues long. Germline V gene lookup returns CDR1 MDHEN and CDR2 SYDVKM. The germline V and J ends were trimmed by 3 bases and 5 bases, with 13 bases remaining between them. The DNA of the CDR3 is TGTGCCAGCAGTTTCCCCGATCGGTCAACTGAAGCTTTCTTT. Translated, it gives CASSFPDRSTEAFF.